This T cell receptor beta chain was sequenced for a study of OX40 agonist ivuxolimab in advanced cancers. The CDR3 has 11 amino acids. In germline, CDR1 is ENHRY, CDR2 SYGVKD. Some clones are missing from TCRdb's copy, which holds only in-frame ones; the method was immunoSEQ multiplex PCR. The repertoire holds approximately 70,000 clones, around nine tenths seen once, with around 4.4% in the top ten. Patients with a history of autoimmune disease or on systemic immunosuppression were excluded. At baseline, cycle 4 day 1, and cycle 7 day 1, blood was sampled. The clonotype was recovered from an adult with an advanced solid tumor such as melanoma, head and neck, liver or kidney cancer. The V gene is TRBV10-3, the J gene TRBJ2-5; TRBD1 is a possible D gene (6 bases). The last part of the DNA fits TRBJ2-7 better; the J call may be wrong. The source was CD4+ or CD8+ T cells sorted from blood, collected in a trial of the OX40 agonist ivuxolimab. CDR3 sequence reads: CASTGSYEQYF. CDR3 DNA sequence: TGTGCCAGTACAGGGTCCTACGAGCAGTACTTC.